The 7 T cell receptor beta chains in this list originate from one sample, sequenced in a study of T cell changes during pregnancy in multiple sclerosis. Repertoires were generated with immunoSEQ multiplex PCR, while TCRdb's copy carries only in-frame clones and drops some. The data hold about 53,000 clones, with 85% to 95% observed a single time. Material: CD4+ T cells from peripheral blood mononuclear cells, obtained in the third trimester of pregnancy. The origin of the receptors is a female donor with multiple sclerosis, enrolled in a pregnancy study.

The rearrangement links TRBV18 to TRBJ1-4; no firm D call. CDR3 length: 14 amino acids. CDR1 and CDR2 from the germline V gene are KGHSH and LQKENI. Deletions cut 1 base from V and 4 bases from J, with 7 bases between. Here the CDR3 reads CASSPQFLNEKLFF. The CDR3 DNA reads TGTGCCAGCTCACCACAATTCCTTAATGAAAAACTGTTTTTT.

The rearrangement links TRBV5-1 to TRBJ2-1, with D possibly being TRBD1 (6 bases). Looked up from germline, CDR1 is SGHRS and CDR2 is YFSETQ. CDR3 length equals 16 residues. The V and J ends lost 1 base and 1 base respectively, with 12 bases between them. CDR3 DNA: TGCGCCAGCAGCTTGTCGACTCAGGGGTCCTACAATGAGCAGTTCTTC. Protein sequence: CASSLSTQGSYNEQFF.

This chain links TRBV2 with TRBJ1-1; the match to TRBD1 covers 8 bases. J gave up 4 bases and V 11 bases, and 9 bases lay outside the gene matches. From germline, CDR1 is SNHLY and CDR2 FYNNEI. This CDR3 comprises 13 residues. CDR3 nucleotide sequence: TGTGCCTTGCAGTTTGACAGGGGCACTGAAGCTTTCTTT. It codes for CALQFDRGTEAFF.

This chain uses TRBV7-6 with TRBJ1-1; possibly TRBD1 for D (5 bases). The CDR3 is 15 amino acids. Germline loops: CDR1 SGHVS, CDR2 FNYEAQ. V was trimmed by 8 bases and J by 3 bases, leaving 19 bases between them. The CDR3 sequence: CASGRRGEEYTEAFF. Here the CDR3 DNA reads TGTGCCAGCGGTAGGAGAGGGGAGGAGTACACTGAAGCTTTCTTT.

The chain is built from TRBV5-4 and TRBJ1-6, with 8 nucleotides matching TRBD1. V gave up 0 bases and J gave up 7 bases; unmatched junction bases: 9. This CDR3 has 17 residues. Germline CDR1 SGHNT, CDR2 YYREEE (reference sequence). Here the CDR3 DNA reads TGTGCCAGCAGCTTGGCCTCTCAGGGGGCGTCAAATTCACCCCTCCACTTT. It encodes CASSLASQGASNSPLHF.

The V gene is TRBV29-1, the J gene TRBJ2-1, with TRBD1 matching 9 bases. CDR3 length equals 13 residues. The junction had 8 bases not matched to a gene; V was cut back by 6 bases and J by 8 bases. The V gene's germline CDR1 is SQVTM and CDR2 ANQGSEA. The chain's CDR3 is CSVGRTGVDEQFF. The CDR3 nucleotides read TGCAGCGTAGGCCGGACAGGGGTGGATGAGCAGTTCTTC.

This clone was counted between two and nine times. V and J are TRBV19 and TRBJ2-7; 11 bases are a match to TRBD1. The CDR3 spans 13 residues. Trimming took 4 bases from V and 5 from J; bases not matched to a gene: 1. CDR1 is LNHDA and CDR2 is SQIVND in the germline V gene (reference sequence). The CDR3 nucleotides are TGTGCCAGTAGTAGGACAGGGGGCGACGAGCAGTACTTC. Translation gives CASSRTGGDEQYF.